This T cell receptor (beta chain) was profiled in a study of regulatory T cells in long-lasting Graves disease (dated by TCRdb to the early 2020s). The study in broad terms: Newly diagnosed Graves' disease patients had taken antithyroid drugs for less than 3 months. The study took place in China and was registered as a clinical trial. A total of about 33 samples were covered by TCR sequencing, comprising some 13 persistent and around 20 newly diagnosed Graves' disease patients. Persistent Graves' disease patients were compared with newly diagnosed Graves' disease patients by peripheral blood TCR sequencing and RNA sequencing. Overall study outcomes, separate from this receptor: Because the primary lesion, thyroid tissue, could not be accessed, the study looked at peripheral blood alone. TRBV28, TRBJ1-2 and TRBJ2-5 were preferentially used in persistent disease, while TRBV20-1 and TRBJ2-1 were favored in newly diagnosed disease. Compared with newly diagnosed patients, patients with persistent Graves' disease had lower TCR Shannon entropy and fewer highly expanded clones, which suggests clonal expansion. The authors acknowledged the small sample size as a limitation that may reduce accuracy. Only the TCR beta chain was sequenced and analyzed. Patients with persistent disease shared more public clonotypes (around 2,500) than newly diagnosed patients did (around 980).

The germline V gene (reference sequence) yields GTSNPN for CDR1 and SVGIG for CDR2. The CDR3 covers 16 residues, taking in both the cysteine and the phenylalanine. CDR3 DNA is the only sequence kept; it has 48 bases, read in frame from the first base. The germline V and J ends show losses of 3 bases and 9 bases respectively, and no gene match explains 18 bases of the junction. Libraries were prepared through multiplex PCR. The listed sequencing device is Illumina HiSeq 4000. TCR beta libraries were built with iRepertoire HTBI primers and Arm-PCR amplification of CDR3 regions. Gel purification was performed on PCR products prior to sequencing. On the authors' methods: A total of around 66 TRBV and 14 TRBJ segments were identified across samples and were used for gene usage analysis of CDR3 amino acid clonotypes. COPE and FqMerger were used to merge filtered high-quality paired reads into contigs. BLAST was used to align contigs to the IMGT TRBV, TRBD and TRBJ reference genes, and CDR3 was defined following IMGT. Clonotypes above 0.1% frequency were classified as highly expanded clones. Repertoire diversity was measured by Shannon entropy, and V-J evenness by the Gini coefficient. Public clonotypes were defined as clonotypes shared by more than one individual. TCRdb trimmed the raw reads at Q25, called clones with MiXCR and kept productive beta chains. Rows are unified per CDR3 protein, each entry keeping the most common DNA and genes. These V and J calls are TCRdb output, not the study's own analysis. For this sample there are hundreds of thousands of distinct CDR3 sequences; about 16% appear just once. Of the sample, about 11% falls within the top ten clones.

Read against the paper, the sample's time point label means: newly diagnosed GD, antithyroid drugs for less than 3 months. For both TCR sequencing and RNA sequencing, RNA was extracted from PBMCs using TRIzol. Graves' disease was diagnosed according to American Thyroid Association guidelines. Recruitment of patients was carried out at an endocrinology department in Xi'an, China. From each patient, approximately 9 milliliters of peripheral blood was collected into an EDTA anticoagulant tube. Ficoll Paque Plus density gradient separation was used to isolate PBMCs, and no additional T cell sorting was done. RNA quality was checked with an Agilent 2100 Bioanalyzer and agarose gel, and concentration with a NanoDrop 2000. This clonotype was picked up a small number of times. Its antigen is not yet known. No base quality values were provided; no much bigger clone lies one nucleotide off. These data also formed part of another study, on T cells in Graves' hyperthyroidism and ophthalmopathy. Per that second paper: A patient counted as having stable Graves' hyperthyroidism if no progression to ophthalmopathy occurred over 18 months of follow-up. Hyperthyroidism patients were aged 18 to 65 years and newly diagnosed, with disease duration of less than 2 months. Patients with uncontrolled infections, other autoimmune diseases, pregnancy or lactation were excluded. Diagnoses relied on clinical symptoms, serum thyroxine and TRAb, thyroid ultrasound and orbital computed tomography. The TCR CDR3 was subjected to a first round of RT-PCR using the HTBI primer set and the Qiagen OneStep RT-PCR kit. Most expanded thyroid clonotypes (frequency above 0.001) were also detected in blood, suggesting blood repertoires may reflect thyroid immune responses. In cross-validation, a model built on a 13 V-J signature told ophthalmopathy apart from stable hyperthyroidism with less than 90% sensitivity and about 81% specificity, and in testing the same model reached 80%/75%. In validation, progression to ophthalmopathy was predicted by the model with more than 65% sensitivity and 72.22% specificity, a median of about 6 months before onset. A discovery cohort of roughly 96 patients, 43 with Graves' ophthalmopathy and under 60 with stable Graves' hyperthyroidism, was used to find distinguishing TCR V-J signatures. An independent validation cohort of fewer than 20 hyperthyroidism patients and 17 patients who later progressed to ophthalmopathy tested prospective prediction of ophthalmopathy. The 75 to 100 discovery patients were divided at random into training and test sets in a 7:3 ratio. In roughly six Graves' hyperthyroidism patients, the study also compared T-cell repertoires from thyroid tissue with T-cell repertoires from blood. After sampling, hyperthyroidism patients received methimazole starting at 30 mg daily, and ophthalmopathy patients received high-dose intravenous methylprednisolone. Libraries were constructed in a second round of multiplex PCR, after which size selection and purification were carried out. Libraries were sequenced paired-end with 100 bp reads on an Illumina HiSeq2000. SOAPnuke was used to process the raw data, throwing out any read that contained adapters or uncalled bases, had a mean Phred below 15, or lacked an exact constant-primer or identifier match. High-quality paired reads were merged using COPE v1.2.5, and each unique nucleotide sequence was defined as a clonotype. MiTCR v1.1 was used to align clonotypes to the IMGT TRBV, TRBD and TRBJ reference segments. Only V-J combinations with frequency above 0.0001, covering roughly 99% of repertoires, were analysed. The TCS score was defined as F50 (clonal expansion) divided by E x V (chaos), with BLOSUM62-based TCRdist calculated between CDR3 peptides within each V-J. Welch's t-statistics and random forest reduced fewer than 600 V-J features to 13, which were used in a naive Bayes classifier (R e1071). Sample size was not statistically predetermined, and investigators were not blinded to group allocation. TCR Vbeta CDR3 sequencing of 135 peripheral blood samples (over 40 ophthalmopathy, approximately 80 hyperthyroidism and roughly 17 progressor patients) is reported in the paper.

The chain joins TRBV30 to TRBJ2-7; TRBD2 fits 9 bases in the junction. This clonotype was sampled from a man aged 18 to 30 with Graves disease. Donor details come from another sample of the same person, matched by shared clones. Source: peripheral blood mononuclear cells (PBMCs), taken at new diagnosis, from a patient treated with antithyroid drugs. In nucleotide form, the sequence is TGTGCCTGGAGCGACCGCCAATGGGCGGGAGGGGGTCGGCAGTACTTC. Its protein reads: CAWSDRQWAGGGRQYF.